A single sample is the source of the 3 T cell receptor beta chains below, sequenced in a study of patients and donors after allogeneic stem cell transplantation. Via MiXCR, TCRdb re-called the RT-PCR reads, giving one row per CDR3 protein. The sample has about 110,000 distinct CDR3 sequences; 35% to 45% are singletons. Specimen: blood, either unsorted or a sorted T cell fraction (not recorded which). These receptors were taken from a human donor who was either an allogeneic HSCT recipient or a stem cell or donor lymphocyte infusion donor (not recorded which). It is not recorded whose cells these are; they may come from a transplant donor.

The table lists this clonotype with a few counts. The CDR3 sequence is CASSQDPSGYNEQFF. CDR3 coding DNA: TGCGCCAGCAGCCAAGATCCTAGCGGCTACAATGAGCAGTTCTTC. This chain connects TRBV4-1 to TRBJ2-1; 7 bases are shared with TRBD2. V was clipped by 0 bases and J by 3 bases; unmatched bases: 2. The germline V gene encodes CDR1 MGHRA and CDR2 YSYEKL. There are 15 residues in the CDR3.

V and J are TRBV6-1 and TRBJ2-1, with a possible D match to TRBD2 (7 bases). Trimming removed 4 bases at V and 4 bases at J, with 20 bases between. CDR1 and CDR2 from the germline V gene are MNHNS and SASEGT. The CDR3 is made up of 17 amino acids. Here the CDR3 reads CASSVTIRGGVYNEQFF. CDR3 sequence (DNA): TGTGCCAGCAGTGTGACTATCAGGGGAGGGGTATACAATGAGCAGTTCTTC.

This rearrangement joins TRBV7-2 to TRBJ1-5; 10 nucleotides match TRBD1. Germline loops: CDR1 SGHTA, CDR2 FQGNSA. The CDR3 has 15 residues. V was pared by 5 bases and J by 1 base, with 2 bases of the junction left unmatched. DNA for the CDR3: TGTGCCAGCAGCGCGGGACAGGGGAGCAATCAGCCCCAGCATTTT. Translation: CASSAGQGSNQPQHF. Variable domain in full (rest from reference TRBV7-2 and TRBJ1-5): GAGVSQSPSNKVTEKGKDVELRCDPISGHTALYWYRQSLGQGLEFLIYFQGNSAPDKSGLPSDRFSAERTGGSVSTLTIQRTQQEDSAVYLCASSAGQGSNQPQHFGDGTRLSIL.